Below, one T cell receptor beta chain is given with its context. This clone is a singleton in its sample. What this receptor recognizes is not known. The record has no base qualities; no much larger clone is one base away. Samples from volunteer blood donors who had recovered from COVID-19 were contributed by a second Seattle source. Whole blood was collected in K2EDTA tubes by collaborating institutions according to the institutions' own protocols. For TCRbeta analysis, collaborators shipped samples in one of three forms: frozen whole blood, isolated PBMCs, or DNA extracted from either of those sample types. This entry belongs to a study of blood T cell repertoires in COVID-19 (dated by TCRdb to 2018 to 2021). Study-level background: Samples from collaborators originated in the United States, Italy and Spain and spanned both the acute and convalescent phases of COVID-19. The prospective study material was composed of cDNA or gDNA derived from T cells, B-cell-depleted T cells, or PBMCs. Deeply sampled blood TCRbeta repertoires from subjects exposed to, actively infected with, or recovered from COVID-19 were included in the dataset. The repertoires were released in a freely available public database intended as a resource for research on the immune response to SARS-CoV-2. Samples came from the ongoing ImmuneRACE study (first 160 participants) plus 1,254 subjects from 6 global collaborators. A de-identified subject ID, COVID-19 status, age in years and sex were almost always included in the sample metadata. Where HLA class I and class II types were available, the types were taken from metadata supplied by the sample provider, not from assay-based typing.

TCRbeta CDR3 regions were amplified from genomic DNA using the immunoSEQ Assay, a bias-controlled multiplex PCR. As for how the authors treated the data: The number of nucleated cells in each sample was estimated from the amplification of reference gene primers within the assay. Sequence reads were collapsed and filtered to measure the absolute abundance of every unique TCRbeta CDR3 rearrangement. Productive Simpson clonality was computed per sample as the square root of Simpson's diversity index over productive rearrangements. Drawn from immuneACCESS, this table holds only the in-frame rearrangements with V and J called that TCRdb kept. Clones are partly lost; checked studies trace under half to an unresolved V gene and leave the rest unexplained. From that table come the V and J calls and clone size; the DNA was used to work out D and trimming. Recorded for this sample are some 110,000 clones; approximately 87% of them occurred a single time. The ten biggest clones cover approximately 7.2% of the sample.

General findings and caveats noted by the study authors: The amount of clinical and demographic metadata varied by source and participant and was provided uncurated.

The CDR3 runs 17 residues from the cysteine to the phenylalanine. The DNA shown is the 51-base CDR3, in frame from base 1. The germline V gene gives CDR1 as MNHNS and CDR2 as SASEGT. Germline trimming: 0 bases from V, 7 bases from J; junction bases outside gene matches: 10. This sequence uses TRBV6-1 and TRBJ1-5; 9 bases in the middle match TRBD1. The sample comprised peripheral blood. The origin of this receptor is a man between 65 and 85 years old who had recovered from COVID-19. The nucleotides are TGTGCCAGCAGTGAAGCGTTGGGACAGGGCGGGTTCCAGCCCCAGCATTTT. Protein translation: CASSEALGQGGFQPQHF.